This T cell receptor (beta chain) originates from a study of glioma-infiltrating T cells. Amplification of TCR alpha and beta CDR3 regions from RNA used iRepertoire nested multiplex PCR. TCRdb reanalysed the multiplex PCR reads using MiXCR and keeps one entry per CDR3 protein. This sample carries about 140,000 distinct CDR3 sequences, roughly two fifths of them seen once, and the ten largest clones take around a fifth. In regard to this clonotype: Its cognate antigen is unknown.

Study-wide findings and caveats: Non-neoplastic patients had below-expected tissue-blood divergence, while all gliomas exceeded expectation.

Specimen: glioma tissue, nonneoplastic brain tissue, or PBMCs (not recorded which). The clonotype comes from a human donor with low-grade glioma or glioblastoma, undergoing nonglioma brain surgery, or in good health (not recorded which).

The DNA for the CDR3 is TGCGCCAGCAGCTTGGCCGGTGATGAAGCTTTCTTT. Its translation is CASSLAGDEAFF. V gene TRBV5-1 combines with J gene TRBJ1-1; D call uncertain. The V end was cut by 0 bases, the J end by 7 bases, with 7 bases between. The CDR3 is 12 residues long. CDR1 is SGHRS and CDR2 is YFSETQ in the germline V gene. The full variable domain, with the rest looked up from reference TRBV5-1 and TRBJ1-1, is KAGVTQTPRYLIKTRGQQVTLSCSPISGHRSVSWYQQTPGQGLQFLFEYFSETQRNKGNFPGRFSGRQFSNSRSEMNVSTLELGDSALYLCASSLAGDEAFFGQGTRLTVV.